This TCR beta chain was documented in a study of OX40 agonist ivuxolimab in advanced cancers. Study context: Patients achieving partial responses numbered three: one hepatocellular carcinoma case and two cutaneous melanoma cases. The study's findings and limits: CD8+ T cells showed, on average, more clonal expansion than CD4+ cells. Dose levels from 0.1 to 3.0 mg/kg saw CD4+ and CD8+ blood T cells expand clonally by week 6. Some patients without response likewise showed low normalized clonal expansion.

This table comes from immunoSEQ multiplex PCR, and its TCRdb copy is limited to in-frame clones, with some not included. The data show over 30,000 clones, roughly 82% seen once. Worth noting for this clone: Its specificity is unknown.

This clonotype was obtained from an adult with an advanced solid tumor such as melanoma, head and neck, liver or kidney cancer. Here the sequenced sample was CD4+ or CD8+ T cells sorted from blood, taken in a trial of the OX40 agonist ivuxolimab.

The CDR3 DNA reads as TGTGCCAGCCTACCTAGGGCCGGGACAGGGAACACAGATACGCAGTATTTT. As protein: CASLPRAGTGNTDTQYF. The chain combines TRBV27 with TRBJ2-3, with 9 nucleotides matching TRBD1. Germline-derived CDR1 and CDR2 are MNHEY and SMNVEV (reference sequence). This CDR3 contains 17 residues. The J segment lost 2 bases and the V segment lost 8 bases, leaving 14 bases of the junction unmatched.